One and the same sample provided the 20 T cell receptor beta chains below, sequenced in a study of control samples from healthy donors and cancer patients. Clones were sequenced by immunoSEQ multiplex PCR, and TCRdb holds only the in-frame ones, with some missing. The sample lists about 80,000 clones, 84% occurring once. The sample was PBMCs. These receptors were obtained from a man aged 60 to 75 with head and neck cancer.

The chain uses TRBV11-2 and TRBJ2-2; either TRBD1 or TRBD2 may supply D (6 bases each). The germline V and J ends were trimmed by 2 bases and 5 bases, with 24 bases remaining between them. CDR3 length: 19 amino acids. Germline V CDR1 and CDR2: SGHAT, FQNNGV. CDR3 sequence: CASSLRGRPLRRSTGELFF. The CDR3 region has the DNA TGTGCCAGCAGCTTACGGGGGCGTCCCCTTCGTCGGAGTACCGGGGAGCTGTTTTTT.

CDR3 nucleotide sequence: TGTGCCAGCAGTCCCCCTGGTGAAACCTACGAGCAGTACTTC. This gives the protein CASSPPGETYEQYF. This rearrangement joins TRBV28 to TRBJ2-7; no reliable D call. V gave up 5 bases and J gave up 2 bases, with 13 bases separating them. The germline CDR1 and CDR2 sequences are MDHEN and SYDVKM. CDR3 size: 14 residues.

The chain combines TRBV5-1 with TRBJ1-2, with TRBD1 matching over 9 bases. V dropped 4 bases and J dropped 7; count of bases not matched to a gene: 8. CDR3 length: 14 amino acids. Germline CDR1 is SGHRS and CDR2 is YFSETQ. This CDR3 is CASSPGQGSSGYTF. CDR3 DNA: TGCGCCAGCAGCCCGGGACAGGGAAGCAGTGGCTACACCTTC.

J is TRBJ2-3 and V is TRBV3-1 (or the pseudogene TRBV3-2); 9 positions match TRBD2. There are 17 residues in the CDR3. V was pared by 3 bases and J by 3 bases, with 10 bases of the junction left unmatched. CDR1 LGHDT and CDR2 YNNKEL come from the germline V gene (reference sequence). The CDR3 DNA follows: TGTGCCAGCAGCCACTATAGCGGGAGTAGTCGGACAGATACGCAGTATTTT. Translated, it gives CASSHYSGSSRTDTQYF.

This rearrangement joins TRBV4-1 to TRBJ2-7; 7 bases line up with TRBD2. Losses at the gene ends were 1 base for V and 1 base for J; bases not matched to a gene: 7. The CDR3 is 16 amino acids. Germline CDR1 reads MGHRA; CDR2 reads YSYEKL. The CDR3 nucleotides are TGCGCCAGCAGCCAAGTTACAGCGGGGAGGTCCTACGAGCAGTACTTC. Residues: CASSQVTAGRSYEQYF.

The rearrangement joins TRBV18 to TRBJ2-7; D possibly corresponds to TRBD1 (6 bases). The CDR3 loop spans 14 amino acids. V gave up 4 bases and J gave up 5 bases, with 15 bases separating them. CDR1 and CDR2 from the germline V gene are KGHSH and LQKENI. The CDR3 coding sequence is TGTGCCAGCTCACTAACAGGACAGTACCACGAGCAGTACTTC. Encoded protein: CASSLTGQYHEQYF.

The V gene is TRBV15, the J gene TRBJ2-1; a possible D gene is TRBD2 (6 bases). The V and J ends lost 0 bases and 6 bases respectively, with 12 bases between them. CDR1 is LNHNV and CDR2 is YYDKDF in the germline V gene (reference sequence). The CDR3 runs 15 residues. DNA of the CDR3: TGTGCCACCAGCAGAGATCCTGGGGGAGGCAATGAGCAGTTCTTC. Translated, it gives CATSRDPGGGNEQFF.

The rearrangement uses TRBV25-1 and TRBJ1-1; tentative D call: TRBD1 (6 bases). The CDR3 is 13 residues long. The V end lost 6 bases, the J end lost 1 base, and 9 bases lay between the germline ends. Per the germline V gene, CDR1 is MGHDK and CDR2 is SYGVNS. CDR3 protein: CASRGTTNTEAFF. Written as DNA, the CDR3 is TGTGCCAGCAGAGGGACAACGAACACTGAAGCTTTCTTT.

This chain uses TRBV9 with TRBJ2-7; 7 bases are a match to TRBD1. Trimming cost V 0 bases and J 5 bases; bases outside gene matches: 11. CDR3 size: 16 residues. The V gene's germline CDR1 is SGDLS and CDR2 YYNGEE. The CDR3 sequence: CASSVAETGRAHEQYF. Written as DNA, the CDR3 is TGTGCCAGCAGCGTAGCTGAGACAGGGCGTGCTCACGAGCAGTACTTC.

DNA for the CDR3: TGCGCCAGCAGTGATCCGGGTGGGGAGTACGGCAATGAGCAGTTCTTC. The encoded protein is CASSDPGGEYGNEQFF. The chain recombines TRBV10-1 with TRBJ2-1; a weak D match, TRBD2 (5 bases). The CDR3 runs 16 residues. Trimming cost V 3 bases and J 6 bases, with 18 bases left between them. CDR1 is WNHNN and CDR2 is SYGVQD in the germline V gene (reference sequence).

This chain connects TRBV6-5 to TRBJ1-1; D is undetermined. From germline, CDR1 is MNHEY and CDR2 SVGAGI. Deletions cut 2 bases from V and 1 base from J, with 8 bases between. This CDR3 comprises 14 residues. CDR3 DNA: TGTGCCAGCAGTTACCCCGGTGGGAACACTGAAGCTTTCTTT. Amino acid sequence: CASSYPGGNTEAFF.

The rearrangement uses TRBV27 and TRBJ2-1; TRBD1 matches 9 bases. CDR3 length: 16 residues. CDR1 and CDR2 (germline): MNHEY, SMNVEV (reference sequence). V lost 1 base and J lost 5; bases outside the gene matches: 6. CDR3 bases: TGTGCCAGCAGTTTATACGGGACAGGGAGGAACAATGAGCAGTTCTTC. It translates to CASSLYGTGRNNEQFF.

The rearrangement joins TRBV5-1 to TRBJ2-1, with 11 bases that match TRBD1. V dropped 4 bases and J dropped 7; count of bases not matched to a gene: 7. The CDR3 is made up of 15 amino acids. The germline V gene encodes CDR1 SGHRS and CDR2 YFSETQ. The CDR3 DNA reads TGCGCCAGCAGCAGCGCGGACAGGGGGCAAAATGAGCAGTTCTTC. Translating it yields CASSSADRGQNEQFF.

This sequence joins TRBV28 and TRBJ1-5; tentatively, D is TRBD1 (6 bases). The CDR3 totals 16 residues. V was pared by 7 bases and J by 6 bases, with 22 bases between. CDR1 MDHEN and CDR2 SYDVKM come from the germline V gene. The DNA of the CDR3 is TGTGCCAGCACCGGGAGTGGGGGCGCTATAGGTCAGCCCCAGCATTTT. Protein: CASTGSGGAIGQPQHF.

This clone occurred once. The chain uses TRBV10-2 and TRBJ2-3, with 8 bases identical to TRBD2. The germline gives CDR1 WSHSY, CDR2 SAAADI. The CDR3 has 15 amino acids. V lost 6 bases, J lost 2 bases, and 7 bases stayed unmatched. The CDR3 DNA is TGCGCCAGCAGAGATATAGCGGGGCTCACAGATACGCAGTATTTT. Translating it yields CASRDIAGLTDTQYF.

The genes are TRBV2 and TRBJ2-7, with D possibly being TRBD1 (5 bases). CDR1 and CDR2 (germline): SNHLY, FYNNEI. The V gene lost 6 bases and the J gene lost 2 bases, with 14 bases spanning the gap. The CDR3 is made up of 14 amino acids. The CDR3 nucleotides read TGTGCCAGCAGGGACCAGAAAGGGGCCTACGAGCAGTACTTC. Its translation: CASRDQKGAYEQYF.

The chain links TRBV5-6 to TRBJ2-7; TRBD1 is a possible D gene (6 bases). The CDR3 consists of 13 residues. The germline gives CDR1 SGHDT, CDR2 YYEEEE. With 1 base removed from V and 1 base from J, the gap between germline ends came to 6 bases. DNA for the CDR3: TGTGCCAGCAGCTTGCAGGGGTCCTACGAGCAGTACTTC. Translating gives CASSLQGSYEQYF.

The V call is TRBV19, the J call TRBJ1-3, with D unclear. Per germline, CDR1 LNHDA and CDR2 SQIVND (reference sequence). V lost 7 bases and J 7 bases, leaving 20 bases between the germline ends. The CDR3 is 15 amino acids. The CDR3 here is CASTRGPASGNTIYF. In nucleotides, the CDR3 is TGTGCCAGTACCCGTGGGCCGGCGTCCGGGAACACCATATATTTT.

The chain is built from TRBV4-1 and TRBJ1-3; D not certain. This CDR3 has 17 amino acids. The V and J ends lost 2 bases and 0 bases respectively, with 14 bases between them. Per germline, CDR1 MGHRA and CDR2 YSYEKL. This chain's CDR3 is CASSQQDGRISGNTIYF. The CDR3 DNA sequence: TGCGCCAGCAGCCAACAAGATGGACGGATCTCTGGAAACACCATATATTTT.

The chain employs TRBV6-5 and TRBJ2-3; TRBD2 might be the D (7 bases). CDR1 is MNHEY and CDR2 is SVGAGI in the germline V gene. Trimming left V 8 bases short and J 0 bases short, with 12 bases between. CDR3 length: 14 residues. For the CDR3, the DNA is TGTGCCAGCGGGGGGGCAGGGAGCACAGATACGCAGTATTTT. Its translation is CASGGAGSTDTQYF.